The clone carrying this TCR beta chain was observed many times. Its antigen is as yet unknown. One end of the junction is discordant with germline, which a read error may explain. This entry belongs to a study of T cell repertoires in cytomegalovirus infection. Study in general: Public signatures in TCR beta pointed to CMV infection and matching HLA type.

TCRdb re-derived calls from the reads in MiXCR, one entry per CDR3 protein. The table shows roughly 230,000 distinct CDR3 sequences, with about 7% occurring only once. Per the germline V gene, CDR1 is DFQATT and CDR2 is SNEGSKA (reference sequence). CDR3 length: 15 residues. General study results and limits: The ex vivo response was dominated by HLA-C-restricted CMV-specific TCR beta clonotypes.

The sample was PBMCs. The sequence was obtained from a human donor in good health (CMV status not recorded). Some clones in this sample may be carry-over from other donors' samples. The V call is TRBV20-1, the J call TRBJ2-7; D is possibly TRBD1 (6 bases). The CDR3 is CSAGDPGTPAYEQYF. The CDR3 nucleotides are TGCAGTGCTGGAGATCCAGGGACACCAGCCTACGAGCAGTACTTC.